This TCR beta chain was obtained from a study of blood T cell repertoires in COVID-19. Two negative PCRs, clearance, or symptom resolution were required of recovered Cohort 3 donors. Germline V CDR1 and CDR2: LGHDT, YNNKEL (reference sequence). J lost 3 bases, V lost 0 bases, and 7 bases had no gene match. CDR3 length: 19 amino acids. Assay used: immunoSEQ multiplex PCR; TCRdb lists only in-frame clones, some missing. The data show some 400,000 clones, around 87% seen once. The V gene is TRBV3-1 (or the pseudogene TRBV3-2), the J gene TRBJ2-1, with 14 nucleotides matching TRBD2. What was sequenced was PBMCs or T cells enriched from blood (not recorded which). The clonotype comes from a man aged 30 to 45 who had recovered from COVID-19. Written as DNA, the CDR3 is TGTGCCAGCAGCCAAGATATCGGACTAGCGGGGGGAGACTACAATGAGCAGTTCTTC. This sequence encodes CASSQDIGLAGGDYNEQFF.